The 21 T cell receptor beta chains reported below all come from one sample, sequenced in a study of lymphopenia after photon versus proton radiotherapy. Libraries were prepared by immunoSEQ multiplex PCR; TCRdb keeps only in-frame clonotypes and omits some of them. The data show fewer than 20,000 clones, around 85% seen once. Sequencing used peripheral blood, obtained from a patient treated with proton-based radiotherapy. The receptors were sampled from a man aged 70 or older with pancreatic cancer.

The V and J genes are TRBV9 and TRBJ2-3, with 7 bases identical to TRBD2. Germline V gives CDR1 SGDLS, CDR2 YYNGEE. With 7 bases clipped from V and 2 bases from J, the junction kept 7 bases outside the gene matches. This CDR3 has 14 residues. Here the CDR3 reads CASGRGGVTDTQYF. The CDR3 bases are TGTGCCAGCGGACGCGGGGGAGTCACAGATACGCAGTATTTT.

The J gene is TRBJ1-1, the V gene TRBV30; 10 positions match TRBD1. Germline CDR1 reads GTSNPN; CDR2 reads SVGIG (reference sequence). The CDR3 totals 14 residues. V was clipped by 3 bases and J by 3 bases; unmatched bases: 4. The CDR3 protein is CAWRIGTGDTEAFF. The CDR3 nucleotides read TGTGCCTGGAGGATAGGGACAGGGGACACTGAAGCTTTCTTT.

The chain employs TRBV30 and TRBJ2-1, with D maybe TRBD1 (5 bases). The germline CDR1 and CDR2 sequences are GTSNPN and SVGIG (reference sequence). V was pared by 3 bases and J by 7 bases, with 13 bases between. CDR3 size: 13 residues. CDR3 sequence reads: CAWRRQGRNEQFF. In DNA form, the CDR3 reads TGTGCCTGGAGACGGCAGGGTAGAAATGAGCAGTTCTTC. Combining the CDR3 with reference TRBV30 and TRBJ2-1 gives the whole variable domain SQTIHQWPATLVQPVGSPLSLECTVEGTSNPNLYWYRQAAGRGLQLLFYSVGIGQISSEVPQNLSASRPQDRQFILSSKKLLLSDSGFYLCAWRRQGRNEQFFGPGTRLTVL.

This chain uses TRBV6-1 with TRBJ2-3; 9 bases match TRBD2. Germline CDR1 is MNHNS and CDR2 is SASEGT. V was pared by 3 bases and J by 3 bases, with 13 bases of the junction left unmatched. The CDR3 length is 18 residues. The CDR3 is CASSDHGGRALPTDTQYF. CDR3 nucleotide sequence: TGTGCCAGCAGTGATCACGGCGGGAGGGCGTTACCAACAGATACGCAGTATTTT.

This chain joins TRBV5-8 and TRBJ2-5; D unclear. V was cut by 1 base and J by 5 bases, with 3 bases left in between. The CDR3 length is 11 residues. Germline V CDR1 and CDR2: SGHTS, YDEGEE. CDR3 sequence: CASSLWETQYF. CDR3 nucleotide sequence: TGTGCCAGCAGCTTGTGGGAGACCCAGTACTTC.

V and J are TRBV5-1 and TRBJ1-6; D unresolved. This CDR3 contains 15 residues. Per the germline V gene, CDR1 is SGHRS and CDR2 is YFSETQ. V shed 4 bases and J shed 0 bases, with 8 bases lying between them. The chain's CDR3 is CASSIESSYNSPLHF. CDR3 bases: TGCGCCAGCAGCATAGAAAGCTCCTATAATTCACCCCTCCACTTT.

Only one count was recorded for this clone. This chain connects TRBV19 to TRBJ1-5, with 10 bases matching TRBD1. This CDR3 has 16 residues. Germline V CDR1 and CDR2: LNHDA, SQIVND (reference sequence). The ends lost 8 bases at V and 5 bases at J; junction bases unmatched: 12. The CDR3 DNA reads TGTGCCAGTCGCGGACAGGGGGGTAGGGCGGATCAGCCCCAGCATTTT. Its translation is CASRGQGGRADQPQHF.

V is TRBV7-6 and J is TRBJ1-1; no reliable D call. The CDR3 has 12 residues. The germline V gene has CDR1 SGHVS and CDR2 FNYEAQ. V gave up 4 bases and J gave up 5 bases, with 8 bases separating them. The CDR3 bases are TGTGCCAGCAGCTCTGGAAGAACTGAAGCTTTCTTT. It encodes CASSSGRTEAFF.

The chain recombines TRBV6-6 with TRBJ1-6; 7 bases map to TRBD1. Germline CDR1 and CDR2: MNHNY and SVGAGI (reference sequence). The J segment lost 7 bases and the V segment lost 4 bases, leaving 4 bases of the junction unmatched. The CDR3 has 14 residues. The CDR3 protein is CASSSDRENSPLHF. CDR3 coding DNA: TGTGCCAGCAGTTCCGACAGGGAAAATTCACCCCTCCACTTT.

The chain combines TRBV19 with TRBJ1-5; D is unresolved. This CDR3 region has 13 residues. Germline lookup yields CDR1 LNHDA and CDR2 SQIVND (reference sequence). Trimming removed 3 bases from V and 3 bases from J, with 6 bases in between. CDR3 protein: CASSILDNQPQHF. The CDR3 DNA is TGTGCCAGTAGTATCCTGGACAATCAGCCCCAGCATTTT.

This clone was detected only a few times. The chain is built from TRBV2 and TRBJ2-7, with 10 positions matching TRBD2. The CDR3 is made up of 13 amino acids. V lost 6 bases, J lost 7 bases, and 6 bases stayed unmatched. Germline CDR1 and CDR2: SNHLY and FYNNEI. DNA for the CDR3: TGTGCCAGCAGGTATAGCGGGAGGTGGGAGCAGTACTTC. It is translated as CASRYSGRWEQYF.

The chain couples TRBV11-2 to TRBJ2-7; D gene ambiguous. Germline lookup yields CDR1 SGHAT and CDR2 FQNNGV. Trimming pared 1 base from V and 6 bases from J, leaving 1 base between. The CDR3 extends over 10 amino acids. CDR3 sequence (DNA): TGTGCCAGCAGCTTAGCCGAGCAGTACTTC. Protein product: CASSLAEQYF.

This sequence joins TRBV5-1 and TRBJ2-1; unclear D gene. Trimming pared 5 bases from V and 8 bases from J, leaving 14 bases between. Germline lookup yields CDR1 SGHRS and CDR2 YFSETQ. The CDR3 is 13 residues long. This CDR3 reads CASSPDSLDEQFF. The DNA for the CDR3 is TGCGCCAGCAGTCCTGATAGCCTGGATGAGCAGTTCTTC.

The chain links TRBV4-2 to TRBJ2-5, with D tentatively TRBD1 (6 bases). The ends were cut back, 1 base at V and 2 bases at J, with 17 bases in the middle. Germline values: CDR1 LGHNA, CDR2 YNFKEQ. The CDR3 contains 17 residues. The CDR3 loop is CASSQGIGRGPQETQYF. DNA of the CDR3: TGTGCCAGCAGCCAAGGGATCGGCAGGGGACCTCAAGAGACCCAGTACTTC.

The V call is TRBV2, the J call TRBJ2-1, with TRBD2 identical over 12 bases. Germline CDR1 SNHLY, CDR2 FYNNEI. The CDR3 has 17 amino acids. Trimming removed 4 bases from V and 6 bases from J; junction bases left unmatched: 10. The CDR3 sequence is CASSGYLLAGGVNEQFF. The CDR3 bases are TGTGCCAGCAGTGGTTACTTACTAGCGGGGGGAGTCAATGAGCAGTTCTTC.

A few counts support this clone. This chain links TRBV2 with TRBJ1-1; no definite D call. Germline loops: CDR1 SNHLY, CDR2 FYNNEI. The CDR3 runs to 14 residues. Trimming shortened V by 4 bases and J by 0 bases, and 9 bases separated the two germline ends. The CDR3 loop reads CASSGWNMNTEAFF. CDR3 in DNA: TGTGCCAGCAGTGGGTGGAACATGAACACTGAAGCTTTCTTT.

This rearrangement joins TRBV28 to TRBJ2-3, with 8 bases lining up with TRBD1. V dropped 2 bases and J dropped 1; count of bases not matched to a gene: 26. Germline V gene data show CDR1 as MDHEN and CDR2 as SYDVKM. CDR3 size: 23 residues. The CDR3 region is CASSLNLRPWIQGVNQRTDTQYF. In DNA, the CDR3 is TGTGCCAGCAGTTTAAACCTCCGCCCTTGGATACAGGGGGTGAATCAACGCACAGATACGCAGTATTTT.

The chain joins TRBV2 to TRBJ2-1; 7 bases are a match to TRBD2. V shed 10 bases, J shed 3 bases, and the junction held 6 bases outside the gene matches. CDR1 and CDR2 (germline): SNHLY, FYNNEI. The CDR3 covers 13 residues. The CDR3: CATGLAVYNEQFF. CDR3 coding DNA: TGTGCCACCGGGCTAGCGGTCTACAATGAGCAGTTCTTC.

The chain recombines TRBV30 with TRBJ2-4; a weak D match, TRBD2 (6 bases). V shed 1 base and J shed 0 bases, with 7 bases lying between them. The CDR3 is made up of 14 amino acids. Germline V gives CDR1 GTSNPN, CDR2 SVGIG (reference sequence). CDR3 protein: CAWSGGEAKNIQYF. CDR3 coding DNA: TGTGCCTGGAGTGGGGGGGAAGCCAAAAACATTCAGTACTTC.

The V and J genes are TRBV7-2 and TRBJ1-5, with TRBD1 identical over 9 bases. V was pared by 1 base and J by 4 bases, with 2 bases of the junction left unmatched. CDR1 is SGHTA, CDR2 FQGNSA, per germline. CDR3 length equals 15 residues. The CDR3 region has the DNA TGTGCCAGCAGCTTAGGGACAGGGGCGAATCAGCCCCAGCATTTT. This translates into CASSLGTGANQPQHF.

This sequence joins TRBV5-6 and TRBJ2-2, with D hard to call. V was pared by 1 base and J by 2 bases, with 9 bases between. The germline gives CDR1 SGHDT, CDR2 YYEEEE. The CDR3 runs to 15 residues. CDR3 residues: CASSLRTANTGELFF. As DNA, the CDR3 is TGTGCCAGCAGCTTGCGCACAGCTAACACCGGGGAGCTGTTTTTT.